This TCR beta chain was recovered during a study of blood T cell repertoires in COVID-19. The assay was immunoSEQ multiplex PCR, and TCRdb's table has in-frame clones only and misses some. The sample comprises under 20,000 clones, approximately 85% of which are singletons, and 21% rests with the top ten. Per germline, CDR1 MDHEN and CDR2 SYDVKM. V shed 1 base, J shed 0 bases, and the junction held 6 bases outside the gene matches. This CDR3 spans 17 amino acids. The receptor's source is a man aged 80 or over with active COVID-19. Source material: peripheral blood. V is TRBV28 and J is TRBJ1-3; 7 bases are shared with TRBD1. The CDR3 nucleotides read TGTGCCAGCAGTTTATCCGTCGGGACAGTCTCTGGAAACACCATATATTTT. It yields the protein CASSLSVGTVSGNTIYF.